The 24 T cell receptor beta chains reported below all come from one sample, sequenced in a study of blood T cell repertoires in COVID-19 (dated by TCRdb to between 2020 and 2021). The library was obtained by the immunoSEQ multiplex PCR assay. In its TCRdb copy, this immuneACCESS table keeps in-frame sequences only and misses some clones. Where compared with another copy, unresolved V genes explain less than half of these, and the others have no known cause. Recorded for this sample are about 240,000 clones; about 90% of them occurred a single time. The ten largest clones add up to about 3.3% of the sample. The specimen was PBMCs or T cells enriched from blood (not recorded which). These receptors were collected from a woman between 40 and 55 years old with acute COVID-19.

V is TRBV19 and J is TRBJ2-3, with D possibly matching TRBD1 (7 bases). V was clipped by 5 bases and J by 3 bases, with 12 bases between them. The germline gives CDR1 LNHDA, CDR2 SQIVND (reference sequence). The length of the CDR3 is 14 residues. The CDR3 region is CASSRAGGTDTQYF. The DNA for the CDR3 is TGTGCCAGTAGTCGGGCAGGGGGGACAGATACGCAGTATTTT.

The rearrangement links TRBV5-5 to TRBJ2-7, with D unresolved. V was trimmed by 2 bases and J by 0 bases, leaving 15 bases between them. Germline values: CDR1 SGHKS, CDR2 YYEKEE (reference sequence). This CDR3 contains 16 residues. CDR3: CASSFSQNVLSYEQYF. The CDR3 bases are TGTGCCAGCAGCTTTTCCCAGAACGTTCTCTCCTACGAGCAGTACTTC.

The chain has TRBV25-1 and TRBJ2-3, with 11 bases fitting TRBD2. Trimming at V came to 2 bases and at J to 9 bases, leaving 1 base not matched to a gene. Germline assignment: CDR1 MGHDK and CDR2 SYGVNS. This CDR3 is 13 amino acids long. CDR3 sequence reads: CASSEPSGRTQYF. In DNA form, the CDR3 reads TGTGCCAGCAGTGAACCTAGCGGGAGGACGCAGTATTTT.

This chain links TRBV6-1 with TRBJ2-1; D perhaps matches TRBD2 (6 bases). Germline CDR1 reads MNHNS; CDR2 reads SASEGT. Trimming stripped 2 bases from V and 2 bases from J, with 10 bases between. The CDR3 loop spans 15 amino acids. In DNA form, the CDR3 reads TGTGCCAGCAGTGAAAGTAGCGGCACCTACAATGAGCAGTTCTTC. As protein: CASSESSGTYNEQFF.

This clone was detected a few times. The chain has TRBV7-9 and TRBJ2-3; perhaps TRBD1 as D (6 bases). The CDR3 has 15 amino acids. CDR1 is SEHNR and CDR2 is FQNEAQ in the germline V gene (reference sequence). The V and J ends lost 3 bases and 4 bases respectively, with 14 bases between them. The CDR3 sequence is CASSFPDSRPDTQYF. CDR3 nucleotides: TGTGCCAGCAGCTTCCCGGACAGTCGGCCAGATACGCAGTATTTT.

V usage is TRBV20-1 and J usage is TRBJ2-7; no definite D call. V lost 5 bases and J lost 3, with 8 bases in between. Per germline, CDR1 DFQATT and CDR2 SNEGSKA (reference sequence). The CDR3 covers 11 residues. CDR3 sequence (DNA): TGCAGTGCTGCGAGCGTCTACGAGCAGTACTTC. Translation gives CSAASVYEQYF.

The chain is built from TRBV11-3 and TRBJ1-1; 9 positions match TRBD1. Per the germline V gene, CDR1 is SGHNT and CDR2 is YENEEA. The CDR3 runs to 17 residues. The junction had 18 bases not matched to a gene; V was cut back by 6 bases and J by 7 bases. The CDR3 nucleotides read TGTGCCAGCAGTAACACAGGGGGCGAGAGGCGGTCCGGTGAAGCTTTCTTT. Its translation: CASSNTGGERRSGEAFF.

The V gene is TRBV19, the J gene TRBJ2-3; D is perhaps TRBD1 (6 bases). Trimming stripped 5 bases from V and 1 base from J, with 13 bases between. The CDR3 totals 15 residues. The germline V gene encodes CDR1 LNHDA and CDR2 SQIVND (reference sequence). In nucleotides, the CDR3 is TGTGCCAGTAGTCAGACAGGTTCCCGCACAGATACGCAGTATTTT. It specifies CASSQTGSRTDTQYF.

For the CDR3, the DNA is TGTGCCAGCAGCTTTTCAAGAACTCAAGAGACCCAGTACTTC. This encodes CASSFSRTQETQYF. The chain combines TRBV7-2 with TRBJ2-5; D not resolved. Germline V gene sequence: CDR1 SGHTA, CDR2 FQGNSA. Trimming took off 3 bases at V and 2 bases at J, with 10 bases between the two ends. The CDR3 sequence is 14 residues long. Full variable domain (rest looked up from reference TRBV7-2 and TRBJ2-5): GAGVSQSPSNKVTEKGKDVELRCDPISGHTALYWYRQSLGQGLEFLIYFQGNSAPDKSGLPSDRFSAERTGGSVSTLTIQRTQQEDSAVYLCASSFSRTQETQYFGPGTRLLVL.

The chain uses TRBV6-1 and TRBJ2-7; D not resolved. The CDR3 extends over 14 amino acids. Germline V gene sequence: CDR1 MNHNS, CDR2 SASEGT. Trimming took off 2 bases at V and 1 base at J, with 9 bases between the two ends. CDR3 coding DNA: TGTGCCAGCAGTGAACCGGCGAGGTCCTACGAGCAGTACTTC. The encoded protein is CASSEPARSYEQYF.

V usage is TRBV5-1 and J usage is TRBJ2-2; TRBD1 matches 9 bases. The CDR3 spans 18 residues. Germline V CDR1 and CDR2: SGHRS, YFSETQ. J gave up 1 base and V 4 bases, and 11 bases lay outside the gene matches. The CDR3 DNA follows: TGCGCCAGCAGCATCCAGCCCCCGGGACAGGGGAACACCGGGGAGCTGTTTTTT. Protein product: CASSIQPPGQGNTGELFF.

The rearrangement uses TRBV3-1 (or the pseudogene TRBV3-2) and TRBJ2-5; TRBD1 agrees at 7 bases. The V segment lost 4 bases and the J segment 1 base; nucleotides outside the gene matches: 6. Germline V lookup: CDR1 LGHDT, CDR2 YNNKEL (reference sequence). The CDR3 spans 15 residues. The CDR3 sequence: CASSPPAGGQETQYF. The CDR3 coding sequence is TGTGCCAGCAGCCCTCCCGCAGGGGGCCAAGAGACCCAGTACTTC.

The rearrangement links TRBV4-1 to TRBJ1-6; 7 nucleotides match TRBD1. CDR3 size: 15 residues. V was pared by 0 bases and J by 6 bases, with 2 bases of the junction left unmatched. Germline CDR1 MGHRA, CDR2 YSYEKL. DNA of the CDR3: TGCGCCAGCAGCCAAGAAAGGGGGCTTAATTCACCCCTCCACTTT. It specifies CASSQERGLNSPLHF.

This chain uses TRBV4-2 with TRBJ2-3; the match to TRBD2 covers 8 bases. V shed 0 bases, J shed 6 bases, and the junction held 11 bases outside the gene matches. The CDR3 is 17 amino acids. Per the germline V gene, CDR1 is LGHNA and CDR2 is YNFKEQ. CDR3 sequence reads: CASSQERGRTSLDTQYF. As DNA, the CDR3 is TGTGCCAGCAGCCAAGAACGCGGGAGGACCTCCCTGGATACGCAGTATTTT.

This clone was observed once. The V gene is TRBV18, the J gene TRBJ2-4, with TRBD1 identical over 9 bases. Germline values: CDR1 KGHSH, CDR2 LQKENI. The CDR3 has 17 amino acids. V trimming: 5 bases; J trimming: 1 base; junction bases outside the gene matches: 9. The CDR3, as DNA: TGTGCCAGCTCAGCTGACCCTGGACAGGGGGCCAAAAACATTCAGTACTTC. It specifies CASSADPGQGAKNIQYF.

The J gene is TRBJ1-1, the V gene TRBV19, with D possibly matching TRBD1 (5 bases). The germline V and J ends were trimmed by 7 bases and 1 base, with 16 bases remaining between them. This CDR3 is 15 amino acids long. From germline, CDR1 is LNHDA and CDR2 SQIVND (reference sequence). CDR3 nucleotide sequence: TGTGCCAGTACCCCAGGGTCATACCAGAACACTGAAGCTTTCTTT. Its protein product is CASTPGSYQNTEAFF.

The rearrangement links TRBV6-5 to TRBJ2-2; D not resolved. CDR3 length equals 12 residues. V was trimmed by 8 bases and J by 3 bases, leaving 7 bases between them. Germline CDR1 is MNHEY and CDR2 is SVGAGI. The CDR3 is CASATYTGELFF. The CDR3 DNA sequence: TGTGCCAGCGCTACCTACACCGGGGAGCTGTTTTTT.

Here the CDR3 DNA reads TGCGCCAGCTATGGACAGCCGCTTCGGAACACTGAAGCTTTCTTT. As protein: CASYGQPLRNTEAFF. The chain uses TRBV10-1 and TRBJ1-1, with a weak D call TRBD1 (6 bases). Germline V gene data show CDR1 as WNHNN and CDR2 as SYGVQD (reference sequence). The CDR3 is 15 amino acids. V was shortened by 8 bases and J by 1 base, with 17 bases between the two germline ends.

In regard to this clone: The identical CDR3 is also encoded by other nucleotide sequences in the sample. The CDR3 region is CASSLRAGGSYEQYF. The CDR3 nucleotides read TGTGCCAGCAGTTTGCGGGCAGGGGGCTCCTACGAGCAGTACTTC. This chain links TRBV2 with TRBJ2-7, with TRBD1 identical over 7 bases. J lost 0 bases, V lost 5 bases, and 7 bases had no gene match. CDR1 SNHLY and CDR2 FYNNEI come from the germline V gene. There are 15 residues in the CDR3.

The J gene is TRBJ1-6, the V gene TRBV12-3 or TRBV12-4, with D possibly TRBD1 on 5 matching bases. Trimming took 10 bases from V and 6 from J, leaving 10 bases between them. The CDR3 is made up of 12 amino acids. The CDR3 sequence is CATRQSNSPLHF. DNA for the CDR3: TGTGCCACCCGACAGAGTAATTCACCCCTCCACTTT.

V gene TRBV10-3 combines with J gene TRBJ2-1, with 9 bases that match TRBD1. This CDR3 has 16 residues. Germline V gene sequence: CDR1 ENHRY, CDR2 SYGVKD. The V gene end was trimmed by 2 bases and the J gene end by 9 bases; junction bases not matched to a gene: 11. This CDR3 reads CAISENTGQGDAEQFF. In DNA, the CDR3 is TGTGCCATCAGTGAGAATACGGGACAGGGTGATGCTGAGCAGTTCTTC.

The chain carries TRBV2 and TRBJ2-2; D is possibly TRBD2 (6 bases). The length of the CDR3 is 13 residues. Germline CDR1 is SNHLY and CDR2 is FYNNEI. V dropped 1 base and J dropped 6 bases, with 6 bases sitting between them. CDR3 nucleotides: TGTGCCAGCAGTGAAGGGGGGGCCGGGGAGCTGTTTTTT. As protein: CASSEGGAGELFF.

The rearrangement uses TRBV3-1 (or the pseudogene TRBV3-2) and TRBJ2-1; 7 nucleotides align to TRBD1. Germline V CDR1 and CDR2: LGHDT, YNNKEL (reference sequence). The CDR3 covers 15 residues. V was clipped by 0 bases and J by 9 bases; unmatched bases: 8. CDR3 DNA: TGTGCCAGCAGCCAAGAGGGAGTTACAGGGGCTGAGCAGTTCTTC. This translates into CASSQEGVTGAEQFF.

CDR3 protein: CASSSQVDRGLYEQYF. The CDR3 nucleotides are TGTGCCAGCAGCTCCCAGGTGGACAGGGGGTTATACGAGCAGTACTTC. The gene calls are TRBV11-2 and TRBJ2-7; 10 bases align to TRBD1. Trimming took 4 bases from V and 4 from J; bases not matched to a gene: 10. From germline, CDR1 is SGHAT and CDR2 FQNNGV. The CDR3 has 16 amino acids.